This T cell receptor (beta chain) was recorded in a study of early T cells in non-severe SARS-CoV-2 infection. The overall study: The study sequenced bulk RNA from unsorted whole blood, with chains unpaired.

Study-wide results and limits: Reliance on VDJdb matching favored anti-spike CD8 responses; private and CD4 specificities were missed.

The TCR library protocol attached unique molecular identifiers to the individual cDNA molecules. TCRdb redid the calling of the 5' RACE reads with MiXCR, one entry per CDR3 protein. The data contain 70,000 to 95,000 distinct CDR3 sequences, roughly 14% of them singletons. The CDR3 has 14 residues. Germline V lookup: CDR1 SGHRS, CDR2 YFSETQ. Trimming cost V 6 bases and J 0 bases, with 12 bases left between them. About this clonotype itself: The antigen is not known.

The V gene is TRBV5-1, the J gene TRBJ2-5; D is uncertain. This sequence was found in an adult who was a healthcare worker with PCR-confirmed SARS-CoV-2 infection or an uninfected control (not recorded which). What was sequenced was whole blood. CDR3 in DNA: TGCGCCAGCAAGACACGAGCCGACCAAGAGACCCAGTACTTC. Encoded protein: CASKTRADQETQYF.